Below, one TCR beta chain is given with its context. The sample comes from a study of blood T cell repertoires in COVID-19. Per germline, CDR1 SEHNR and CDR2 FQNEAQ (reference sequence). With 1 base removed from V and 9 bases from J, the gap between germline ends came to 10 bases. CDR3 length: 13 amino acids. Sequencing used immunoSEQ multiplex PCR; TCRdb keeps in-frame clones, though not all of them. The repertoire holds under 300,000 clones, with more than 70% as singletons. This TCR derives from a woman aged 60-70 years in a cohort exposed to, infected with or recovered from COVID-19 (not recorded which). The chain uses TRBV7-9 and TRBJ2-1; perhaps TRBD2 as D (5 bases). What was sequenced was PBMCs or T cells enriched from blood (not recorded which). In DNA form, the CDR3 reads TGTGCCAGCAGCTTAGTAGACTATGGTGAGCAGTTCTTC. Its translation: CASSLVDYGEQFF.